This TCR beta chain was observed in a study of T cell repertoires in cytomegalovirus infection. The overall study: The public TCR beta signatures pointed to both CMV infection and matching HLA type.

Study-wide results and limits: The ex vivo response was dominated by HLA-C-restricted CMV-specific TCR beta clonotypes.

V shed 5 bases and J 0 bases; nucleotides not matched to a gene: 10. The V gene's germline CDR1 is SGHTA and CDR2 FQGNSA. CDR3 length equals 18 residues. There are a few counts of this clonotype. The antigen remains undetermined. MiXCR, applied by TCRdb to the reads, yields one record per CDR3 protein. The sample includes hundreds of thousands of distinct CDR3 sequences, about 39% of them seen just once. Sequencing was performed on cultured PBMCs, taken from culture after CMV antigen stimulation. V gene TRBV7-2 combines with J gene TRBJ2-1; 10 bases line up with TRBD2. This receptor was taken from a human donor in good health (CMV status not recorded). Some clones in this sample may be carry-over from other donors' samples. CDR3 sequence reads: CASSRTSGTPSSYNEQFF. CDR3 sequence (DNA): TGTGCCAGCAGCCGAACTAGCGGGACCCCGAGCTCCTACAATGAGCAGTTCTTC.